Listed below are T cell receptor beta chains from one sample, sequenced in a study of PD-1 blockade in classical Hodgkin lymphoma. Profiled with immunoSEQ multiplex PCR; TCRdb holds only in-frame clones, not every one. The table lists tens of thousands of clones, 85% to 95% of them singletons. Sequencing was done on a sample of peripheral blood mononuclear cells (PBMCs). All receptors derive from a human donor with classical Hodgkin lymphoma. The CDR3 runs from the conserved cysteine through the conserved F or W. A D gene is named only where the DNA matches it firmly. Only some rows state a clone size, as once, few, many or a class for expanded clones.

v_gene	d_gene	abundance	j_gene	CDR3nt	CDR3aa
TRBV19	-	-	TRBJ2-2	TGTGCCAGTAGTATGTGGGGAATTAACACCGGGGAGCTGTTTTTT	CASSMWGINTGELFF
TRBV11-2	TRBD1	-	TRBJ2-7	TGTGCCAGCAGCCTGACGGACAGGGGACCCTACGAGCAGTACTTC	CASSLTDRGPYEQYF
TRBV7-9	-	-	TRBJ2-3	TGTGCCAGCAGCTTAGGATTTCAGGGCCCAAGCGAGGATACGCAGTATTTT	CASSLGFQGPSEDTQYF
TRBV15	-	once	TRBJ1-2	TGTGCCACCAGCAGAAAAGAGAAGGGGAACTATGGCTACACCTTC	CATSRKEKGNYGYTF
TRBV19	-	-	TRBJ2-7	TGTGCCAGTAGCGAGGGATCCTACGAGCAGTACTTC	CASSEGSYEQYF
TRBV10-1	-	-	TRBJ1-1	TGCGCCAGCAGTGAGTGGCCCCAAGGGGGTGAAGCTTTCTTT	CASSEWPQGGEAFF
TRBV5-4	-	-	TRBJ2-1	TGTGCCAGCAGCCTGAGATCTAATGAGCAGTTCTTC	CASSLRSNEQFF
TRBV19	-	-	TRBJ1-2	TGTGCCAGTAGTAGCCATACAGGGAGAAGAGGCTACACCTTC	CASSSHTGRRGYTF
TRBV6-1	TRBD1	-	TRBJ2-5	TGTGCCAGCAGGCACGCTCACAGGGGACAAGAGACCCAGTACTTC	CASRHAHRGQETQYF
TRBV6-1	-	-	TRBJ2-7	TGTGCCAGCAGTGAAGGCATAGTTACTGAGCAGTACTTC	CASSEGIVTEQYF
TRBV25-1	-	-	TRBJ1-2	TGTGCCAGCAGTGAAGCCCGGGACGGTTACTATGGCTACACCTTC	CASSEARDGYYGYTF
TRBV7-2	-	-	TRBJ1-2	TGTGCCAGCAGCTCTCGGCCTGACTATGGCTACACCTTC	CASSSRPDYGYTF
TRBV7-6	TRBD1	-	TRBJ2-7	TGTGCCAGCAGCCCTAAATTATACGGACAGGGTCGCGAGCAGTACTTC	CASSPKLYGQGREQYF
TRBV4-3	TRBD1	-	TRBJ2-1	TGCGCCAGCAGCCAGACAGGGGTGTTGGACAATGAGCAGTTCTTC	CASSQTGVLDNEQFF
TRBV7-3	TRBD1	-	TRBJ1-1	TGTGCCAGCAGCCCAGGGGGCGGTGGCACTGAAGCTTTCTTT	CASSPGGGGTEAFF
TRBV29-1	TRBD1	-	TRBJ1-3	TGCAGCGCGACAGGGGGAAACTCTGGAAACACCATATATTTT	CSATGGNSGNTIYF
TRBV6-6	-	-	TRBJ2-2	TGTGCCAGCAGTAGAAGCGGGGAGCTGTTTTTT	CASSRSGELFF
TRBV13	TRBD1	-	TRBJ2-5	TGTGCCAGCAGCTTACGGGGACAGGGCAGGGAGACCCAGTACTTC	CASSLRGQGRETQYF
TRBV9	TRBD1	-	TRBJ2-5	TGTGCCAGCAGCAACCGACAGGGCCGGCGGGAGACCCAGTACTTC	CASSNRQGRRETQYF
TRBV19	-	-	TRBJ2-1	TGTGCCAGTAGTACCGGGGGCTCCTACAATGAGCAGTTCTTC	CASSTGGSYNEQFF
TRBV5-6	-	-	TRBJ1-1	TGTGCCAGCAGCCCCCGGGGTATGAACACTGAAGCTTTCTTT	CASSPRGMNTEAFF
TRBV29-1	-	-	TRBJ1-3	TGCAGCGTTGATGCGGGCTTCGGAAACACCATATATTTT	CSVDAGFGNTIYF
TRBV2	TRBD1	-	TRBJ1-2	TGTGCCAGTAACAGGGGGCAGGACTATGGCTACACCTTC	CASNRGQDYGYTF
TRBV2	-	-	TRBJ2-5	TGTGCCAGCAGGCAGTCAGGGCGAAGAAGCGCACAGTTTTACCAAGAGACCCAGTACTTC	CASRQSGRRSAQFYQETQYF
TRBV5-4	-	-	TRBJ2-3	TGTGCCAGCAGCTTGGATGGCGGGGCAGATACGCAGTATTTT	CASSLDGGADTQYF
TRBV7-9	-	once	TRBJ1-2	TGTGCCAGCAGCCCAACTAACTATGGCTACACCTTC	CASSPTNYGYTF
TRBV10-3	TRBD2	-	TRBJ2-1	TGTGCCATCAGTGGACTAGCGGTTTACAATGAGCAGTTCTTC	CAISGLAVYNEQFF
TRBV28	-	-	TRBJ1-2	TGTGCCAGCAGTTTGATCGGGGTAGGCTACACCTTC	CASSLIGVGYTF
TRBV7-8	-	-	TRBJ2-1	TGTGCCAGCAGCTTACGGCCTAGCGATGAGCAGTTCTTC	CASSLRPSDEQFF
TRBV30	TRBD2	-	TRBJ2-1	TGTGCCTGGAGTGAAGCGGGAGTTAGGGGGAATGAGCAGTTCTTC	CAWSEAGVRGNEQFF
TRBV27	-	-	TRBJ1-1	TGTGCCAGCAGTTTACAAGGGTTGACTGAAGCTTTCTTT	CASSLQGLTEAFF
TRBV10-3	-	-	TRBJ2-5	TGTGCCATCAGTGACAGGGGAATCGAGACCCAGTACTTC	CAISDRGIETQYF
TRBV6-1	-	-	TRBJ1-1	TGTGCCAGCAGTGAAGGACTCCGAGTCGGTACTGAAGCTTTCTTT	CASSEGLRVGTEAFF
TRBV10-1	-	-	TRBJ2-1	TGCGCCAGCAGTGACCATTTCAGCAGGCCTCTGGCATACAATGAGCAGTTCTTC	CASSDHFSRPLAYNEQFF
TRBV10-3	-	-	TRBJ2-3	TGTGCCATCAGGGGGGACTCCACAGATACGCAGTATTTT	CAIRGDSTDTQYF
TRBV4-1	-	-	TRBJ1-2	TGCGCCAGCAGCCAACGAGATGCATGGGGCTACACCTTC	CASSQRDAWGYTF
TRBV11-3	-	-	TRBJ2-5	TGTGCCAGCAGCTTAGACGGGAGATCACAAGAGACCCAGTACTTC	CASSLDGRSQETQYF
TRBV7-2	TRBD2	few	TRBJ2-7	TGTGCCAGCAGCTCCCGACTAGAGGAACTAGCGGGAGCCCACTACGAGCAGTACTTC	CASSSRLEELAGAHYEQYF
TRBV6-4	TRBD2	-	TRBJ2-2	TGTGCCAGCAGCCCGGGACTAGCGGGAGTGGGCACCGGGGAGCTGTTTTTT	CASSPGLAGVGTGELFF
TRBV5-6	-	-	TRBJ2-3	TGTGCCAGCAGCTTGACCCCCCGCGCAGATACGCAGTATTTT	CASSLTPRADTQYF
TRBV6-5	-	-	TRBJ1-5	TGTGCCAGCAGAACTGCGGGGGCGCCTCAGCCCCAGCATTTT	CASRTAGAPQPQHF
TRBV10-1	TRBD2	-	TRBJ2-5	TGCGCCAGCAGTGAGGGACTAGCGGAACAAGAGACCCAGTACTTC	CASSEGLAEQETQYF
TRBV19	TRBD1	-	TRBJ2-7	TGTGCCAGTAGTGAGACCGGGACAGGGGTCGAGCAGTACTTC	CASSETGTGVEQYF
TRBV7-2	-	-	TRBJ1-2	TGTGCCAGCAGCTTAGCCGTAAGCTCGGAATTTGGGTATGGCTACACCTTC	CASSLAVSSEFGYGYTF
TRBV5-1	-	-	TRBJ2-1	TGCGCCAGCAGCTTGGATTCAGGGGGGTGGTTAGAGCAGTTCTTC	CASSLDSGGWLEQFF
TRBV7-6	-	-	TRBJ1-2	TGTGCCAGCAGCTTGTCGGTAGGGGGAAACTATGGCTACACCTTC	CASSLSVGGNYGYTF
TRBV5-5	-	-	TRBJ1-1	TGTGCCAGCAGCTCCATTTGGTTGTCTGTGAACACTGAAGCTTTCTTT	CASSSIWLSVNTEAFF
TRBV30	-	-	TRBJ2-2	TGTGCCTGGAGTGTACGGCGAGGGAGAGGGGAGCTGTTTTTT	CAWSVRRGRGELFF
TRBV7-9	-	-	TRBJ1-1	TGTGCCAGCAGCTTTAGAGGGGAGAACACTGAAGCTTTCTTT	CASSFRGENTEAFF
TRBV28	-	-	TRBJ1-2	TGTGCCAGCAGCCTGACGGAGAACGTCTATGGCTACACCTTC	CASSLTENVYGYTF
TRBV28	-	-	TRBJ1-1	TGTGCCAGCAGTTTACAAAAGGCGGAGGAAGCTTTCTTT	CASSLQKAEEAFF
TRBV5-6	-	-	TRBJ1-1	TGTGCCAGCAGCTTCCAGAACACTGAAGCTTTCTTT	CASSFQNTEAFF
TRBV9	-	-	TRBJ1-5	TGTGCCAGCAGCGTAGGGGGTCTGGGCAATCAGCCCCAGCATTTT	CASSVGGLGNQPQHF
TRBV9	TRBD2	-	TRBJ2-7	TGTGCCAGCAGCGTGGACCCCAGCGGGGGGGCTTTAAACGAGCAGTACTTC	CASSVDPSGGALNEQYF
TRBV27	TRBD2	-	TRBJ2-1	TGTGCCAGCACCAGCGGGACGATCTACAATGAGCAGTTCTTC	CASTSGTIYNEQFF
TRBV5-6	TRBD1	-	TRBJ2-1	TGTGCCAGCATCACTGCGGACAGGGGAGGATACAATGAGCAGTTCTTC	CASITADRGGYNEQFF
TRBV11-2	-	-	TRBJ2-4	TGTGCCAGCAGCCGCGGCATGGCTCTCGCGGAAAACATTCAGTACTTC	CASSRGMALAENIQYF
TRBV7-9	TRBD2	-	TRBJ2-3	TGTGCCAGCAGCTCCGGGACTAGCGGGAGGGGAGATACGCAGTATTTT	CASSSGTSGRGDTQYF
TRBV19	TRBD1	-	TRBJ1-5	TGTGCCAGTAGAGGGACAGGGAATCAGCCCCAGCATTTT	CASRGTGNQPQHF